A selection of T cell receptor beta chains follows, all from one sample in a study of shared clonotypes between healthy human individuals. Assay: immunoSEQ multiplex PCR; the TCRdb copy retains only in-frame clones and omits some. Of about 1.1 million clones in the sample, 75% to 85% were seen once. Source material: memory CD4+ T cells from PBMCs. These receptors were collected from a man younger than 35 in good health. Some clones in this sample may be carry-over from other donors' samples. Each CDR3 is given with its conserved first and last residue. The D gene is left open where the match is weak. Not every row has a clone size; where given, it reads once, few, many or a size class.

len: 12; j_gene: TRBJ1-4; d_gene: NA; v_gene: TRBV29-1; abundance: NA; CDR3nt: TGCAGCGTTGGTCGGCATAATGAAAAACTGTTTTTT; CDR3aa: CSVGRHNEKLFF
len: 15; j_gene: TRBJ1-1; d_gene: NA; v_gene: TRBV6-5; abundance: NA; CDR3nt: TGTGCCAGCAGTTACGGAGGTTATTCGAACACTGAAGCTTTCTTT; CDR3aa: CASSYGGYSNTEAFF
len: 13; j_gene: TRBJ1-2; d_gene: NA; v_gene: TRBV30; abundance: NA; CDR3nt: TGTGCCTCGAACAGCCGCCTAAGACGTGGCTACACCTTC; CDR3aa: CASNSRLRRGYTF
len: 14; j_gene: TRBJ1-3; d_gene: NA; v_gene: TRBV7-2; abundance: NA; CDR3nt: TGTGCCAGCAGCTTAGACATTGCGGGAAACACCATATATTTT; CDR3aa: CASSLDIAGNTIYF
len: 13; j_gene: TRBJ1-2; d_gene: NA; v_gene: TRBV5-6; abundance: NA; CDR3nt: TGTGCCAGCAGCTTGTGGGTTAACTATGGCTACACCTTC; CDR3aa: CASSLWVNYGYTF
len: 16; j_gene: TRBJ2-7; d_gene: NA; v_gene: TRBV7-6; abundance: NA; CDR3nt: TGTGCCAGCAGCTTAGCGAGTGGTGGCAGTTCCTACGAGCAGTACTTC; CDR3aa: CASSLASGGSSYEQYF
len: 13; j_gene: TRBJ2-3; d_gene: NA; v_gene: TRBV5-1; abundance: NA; CDR3nt: TGCGCCAGCAGCCCCGGGGGCACAGATACGCAGTATTTT; CDR3aa: CASSPGGTDTQYF
len: 13; j_gene: TRBJ1-5; d_gene: NA; v_gene: TRBV6-1; abundance: NA; CDR3nt: TGTGCCAGCAGTGAAGAAAGCAATCAGCCCCAGCATTTT; CDR3aa: CASSEESNQPQHF
len: 15; j_gene: TRBJ1-2; d_gene: TRBD1; v_gene: TRBV27; abundance: once; CDR3nt: TGTGCCAGCAGATTCCGGGACAGATCTAACTATGGCTACACCTTC; CDR3aa: CASRFRDRSNYGYTF
len: 17; j_gene: TRBJ2-7; d_gene: NA; v_gene: TRBV30; abundance: NA; CDR3nt: TGTGCCTGGAGTGTATTTTGGCCAGCGACGAGCTCCTACGAGCAGTACTTC; CDR3aa: CAWSVFWPATSSYEQYF
len: 15; j_gene: TRBJ2-7; d_gene: NA; v_gene: TRBV7-9; abundance: NA; CDR3nt: TGTGCCAGCAGCTTAGGGGGGCGGTCAAACTACGAGCAGTACTTC; CDR3aa: CASSLGGRSNYEQYF
len: 14; j_gene: TRBJ2-3; d_gene: NA; v_gene: TRBV29-1; abundance: NA; CDR3nt: TGCAGCGTCCGGGACCCCTTCCGCGCAGATACGCAGTATTTT; CDR3aa: CSVRDPFRADTQYF
len: 13; j_gene: TRBJ1-1; d_gene: NA; v_gene: TRBV6-5; abundance: NA; CDR3nt: TGTGCCAGCAGCCCGTTTTATGGGGGGGAAGCTTTCTTT; CDR3aa: CASSPFYGGEAFF
len: 16; j_gene: TRBJ2-1; d_gene: NA; v_gene: TRBV25-1; abundance: NA; CDR3nt: TGTGCCAGCAGTGAATTGCCGCGACAGTTCTACAATGAGCAGTTCTTC; CDR3aa: CASSELPRQFYNEQFF
len: 16; j_gene: TRBJ2-3; d_gene: NA; v_gene: TRBV4-2; abundance: NA; CDR3nt: TGTGCCAGCAGCCAAGTACGGGATCTTGGGACAGATACGCAGTATTTT; CDR3aa: CASSQVRDLGTDTQYF
len: 13; j_gene: TRBJ2-5; d_gene: NA; v_gene: TRBV2; abundance: NA; CDR3nt: TGTGCCAGCCCGCAGAGGGGGCAAGAGACCCAGTACTTC; CDR3aa: CASPQRGQETQYF
len: 15; j_gene: TRBJ1-4; d_gene: TRBD1; v_gene: TRBV5-1; abundance: few; CDR3nt: TGCGCCAGCAGCCTAGGGACAGTGGGGGGTGAAAAACTGTTTTTT; CDR3aa: CASSLGTVGGEKLFF
len: 15; j_gene: TRBJ2-5; d_gene: TRBD2; v_gene: TRBV4-2; abundance: NA; CDR3nt: TGTGCCAGCAGCCAAGTTGGGGCTAGCGGAGAGACCCAGTACTTC; CDR3aa: CASSQVGASGETQYF
len: 17; j_gene: TRBJ2-2; d_gene: NA; v_gene: TRBV9; abundance: NA; CDR3nt: TGTGCCAGCAGCGTGGGGACTTCTAGCGAGAACACCGGGGAGCTGTTTTTT; CDR3aa: CASSVGTSSENTGELFF
len: 15; j_gene: TRBJ2-1; d_gene: NA; v_gene: TRBV28; abundance: NA; CDR3nt: TGTGCCAGCAGCCCCGGGATAGGCACGACGGGGGAGCAGTTCTTC; CDR3aa: CASSPGIGTTGEQFF
len: 16; j_gene: TRBJ1-1; d_gene: TRBD1; v_gene: TRBV5-1; abundance: NA; CDR3nt: TGCGCCAGCAGCTTGGAGCGGGGACAGGCGAACACTGAAGCTTTCTTT; CDR3aa: CASSLERGQANTEAFF
len: 11; j_gene: TRBJ1-1; d_gene: TRBD1; v_gene: TRBV29-1; abundance: few; CDR3nt: TGCAGCGTTGCAGACAGGGCTGAAGCTTTCTTT; CDR3aa: CSVADRAEAFF
len: 18; j_gene: TRBJ2-3; d_gene: TRBD2; v_gene: TRBV7-9; abundance: NA; CDR3nt: TGTGCCAGCAGCTTAGCGTTAACCGGGAGGTTGAGCACAGATACGCAGTATTTT; CDR3aa: CASSLALTGRLSTDTQYF